This T cell receptor beta chain was profiled in a study of T cells in Graves' hyperthyroidism and ophthalmopathy. About the research overall: The authors collected peripheral blood at initial diagnosis, before any treatment.

Overall study findings and caveats: Clonotypes that were expanded in thyroid above 0.001 mostly appeared in blood too.

The V and J ends lost 4 bases and 1 base respectively, with 10 bases between them. The CDR3 totals 15 residues. The germline V gene encodes CDR1 SGHTA and CDR2 FQGNSA. TCR beta CDR3 region amplification was performed from RNA transcripts. A first-round RT-PCR of the TCR CDR3 used the HTBI primer set. MiXCR, applied by TCRdb to the multiplex PCR reads, yields one record per CDR3 protein. The sample yields approximately 590,000 distinct CDR3 sequences, 15% to 19% seen once. Comments on this clonotype: Its cognate antigen is unknown.

If no ophthalmopathy progression occurred within 18 months, Graves' hyperthyroidism was stable. Newly diagnosed hyperthyroidism patients aged 18 to 65 years had disease lasting under 2 months. The sequence was obtained from a woman younger than 45 with Graves' hyperthyroidism. This chain links TRBV7-2 with TRBJ2-2; unclear D gene. Sequenced material: blood. The DNA for the CDR3 is TGTGCCAGCAGCTCTTGGACGAGGAACACCGGGGAGCTGTTTTTT. It specifies CASSSWTRNTGELFF. The full variable domain, its missing parts supplied by reference TRBV7-2 and TRBJ2-2, is GAGVSQSPSNKVTEKGKDVELRCDPISGHTALYWYRQSLGQGLEFLIYFQGNSAPDKSGLPSDRFSAERTGGSVSTLTIQRTQQEDSAVYLCASSSWTRNTGELFFGEGSRLTVL.